Below, 29 T cell receptor beta chains from the same sample are listed, as sequenced in a study of vaccination and CD4 T cells after COVID-19. No antigen has been identified for these receptors. Treatment defined: roughly 10-day PBMC culture with coronavirus spike peptide pools or control peptides (ViraFEST assay). The Oncomine TCR Beta short-read assay sequenced DNA from cultured CD4+ T cells. In TCRdb, the PCR reads were re-called with MiXCR into one record per CDR3 protein. The sample holds around 15,000 distinct CDR3 sequences, around 50% seen once. Sequencing was done on a sample of CD4+ T cells from blood, cultured in vitro. These receptors were obtained from a human donor who had recovered from COVID-19.

This clonotype was found a few times. The chain is built from TRBV7-2 and TRBJ1-2; no clear D gene. CDR3 length: 16 amino acids. V was trimmed by 5 bases and J by 5 bases, leaving 21 bases between them. The germline CDR1 and CDR2 sequences are SGHTA and FQGNSA. The chain's CDR3 is CASSPTRTSPSYGYTF. Here the CDR3 DNA reads TGTGCCAGCAGCCCCACAAGGACCAGCCCCTCTTATGGCTACACCTTC.

This chain connects TRBV12-3 or TRBV12-4 to TRBJ2-1; D is possibly TRBD2 (5 bases). This CDR3 comprises 13 residues. Trimming pared 5 bases from V and 3 bases from J, leaving 8 bases between. CDR3 amino acids: CASSGRDYNEQFF. Here the CDR3 DNA reads TGTGCCAGCAGTGGCCGGGACTACAATGAGCAGTTCTTC.

The chain employs TRBV5-4 and TRBJ1-1, with D unresolved. V lost 1 base and J lost 2, with 9 bases in between. The CDR3 totals 14 residues. Looked up from germline, CDR1 is SGHNT and CDR2 is YYREEE (reference sequence). CDR3 in amino acids: CASSLYQVNTEAFF. CDR3 DNA sequence: TGTGCCAGCAGCTTGTACCAGGTAAACACTGAAGCTTTCTTT.

The chain couples TRBV5-4 to TRBJ2-2; D call uncertain. From germline, CDR1 is SGHNT and CDR2 YYREEE (reference sequence). This CDR3 region has 16 residues. The ends were cut back, 0 bases at V and 1 base at J, with 10 bases in the middle. This chain's CDR3 is CASSLAEKGNTGELFF. The CDR3 DNA is TGTGCCAGCAGCTTGGCCGAGAAGGGGAACACCGGGGAGCTGTTTTTT.

V usage is TRBV20-1 and J usage is TRBJ1-1; unclear D gene. This CDR3 is built from 8 residues. Germline CDR1 reads DFQATT; CDR2 reads SNEGSKA (reference sequence). V was cut by 3 bases and J by 11 bases, with 4 bases left in between. CDR3 DNA: TGCAGTGCTAGGGGGGCTTTCTTT. It specifies CSARGAFF.

In this sample, this clonotype turned up a few times. Its ends do not fully match the called genes, so a read error is possible. The chain combines TRBV19 with TRBJ1-1, with 9 bases identical to TRBD1. The germline gives CDR1 LNHDA, CDR2 SQIVND (reference sequence). The CDR3 runs to 13 residues. The CDR3 DNA follows: TGCGCCCCGACAGGGGGGGAAAACACTGAAGCTTTCTTT. Translated, it gives CAPTGGENTEAFF.

This clonotype has a handful of counts. The V call is TRBV27, the J call TRBJ1-4, with 8 bases identical to TRBD1. The V gene end was trimmed by 5 bases and the J gene end by 8 bases; junction bases not matched to a gene: 4. The CDR3 is 13 amino acids. The germline V gene has CDR1 MNHEY and CDR2 SMNVEV (reference sequence). CDR3 sequence reads: CASSLRQGEKLFF. Here the CDR3 DNA reads TGTGCCAGCAGTCTTAGACAGGGGGAAAAACTGTTTTTT.

A few counts support this clonotype. The chain employs TRBV20-1 and TRBJ2-7, with D maybe TRBD1 (5 bases). Germline V CDR1 and CDR2: DFQATT, SNEGSKA (reference sequence). The CDR3 consists of 15 residues. V was cut by 2 bases and J by 0 bases, with 14 bases left in between. CDR3 region: CSARRAGLRSYEQYF. CDR3 sequence (DNA): TGCAGTGCTAGACGGGCAGGGCTACGCTCCTACGAGCAGTACTTC.

This chain links TRBV6-1 with TRBJ2-6; perhaps TRBD1 as D (6 bases). The V end lost 6 bases, the J end lost 4 bases, and 16 bases lay between the germline ends. Germline lookup yields CDR1 MNHNS and CDR2 SASEGT. The CDR3 totals 16 residues. CDR3 in amino acids: CASSPRAGAGANVLTF. CDR3 bases: TGTGCCAGCAGCCCCCGTGCAGGGGCGGGGGCCAACGTCCTGACTTTC.

The chain combines TRBV30 with TRBJ1-2; D not resolved. V lost 3 bases to trimming and J lost 6 bases, with 14 bases between them. The CDR3 is 13 residues long. Per the germline V gene, CDR1 is GTSNPN and CDR2 is SVGIG (reference sequence). The CDR3 coding sequence is TGTGCCTGGAGCCTCACACGCGGGGATGGCTACACCTTC. Translated: CAWSLTRGDGYTF. Supplemented by reference TRBV30 and TRBJ1-2, the full variable domain reads SQTIHQWPATLVQPVGSPLSLECTVEGTSNPNLYWYRQAAGRGLQLLFYSVGIGQISSEVPQNLSASRPQDRQFILSSKKLLLSDSGFYLCAWSLTRGDGYTFGSGTRLTVV.

This chain uses TRBV6-1 with TRBJ2-7, with TRBD2 identical over 8 bases. The CDR3 is made up of 16 amino acids. The ends lost 6 bases at V and 4 bases at J; junction bases unmatched: 14. From germline, CDR1 is MNHNS and CDR2 SASEGT. This CDR3 is CASSPRGGAGLYEQYF. CDR3 DNA: TGTGCCAGCAGCCCTCGGGGGGGCGCTGGGCTTTACGAGCAGTACTTC.

The rearrangement links TRBV6-1 to TRBJ1-5, with D possibly TRBD1 on 6 matching bases. Between the trimmed V and J ends, which lost 7 bases and 2 bases, there was a span of 15 bases. The V gene's germline CDR1 is MNHNS and CDR2 SASEGT. The length of the CDR3 is 15 residues. CDR3 DNA: TGTGCCAGCATTTCCCGGACAGTAGGCAATCAGCCCCAGCATTTT. Translating gives CASISRTVGNQPQHF.

This clonotype was seen more than once but under ten times. The V call is TRBV19, the J call TRBJ1-1; D call uncertain. Germline CDR1 reads LNHDA; CDR2 reads SQIVND (reference sequence). This CDR3 spans 13 amino acids. V lost 1 base and J lost 6, with 9 bases in between. The CDR3 spells CASSIGPVAEAFF. CDR3 DNA: TGTGCCAGTAGTATAGGGCCGGTAGCTGAAGCTTTCTTT.

J is TRBJ1-2 and V is TRBV30; 7 bases are a match to TRBD1. CDR3 length equals 14 residues. Germline CDR1 is GTSNPN and CDR2 is SVGIG (reference sequence). The ends lost 0 bases at V and 1 base at J; junction bases unmatched: 2. CDR3 nucleotide sequence: TGTGCCTGGAGTGTGACAGGGCTTAACTATGGCTACACCTTC. Its protein product is CAWSVTGLNYGYTF.

The V gene is TRBV20-1, the J gene TRBJ2-1; D unresolved. The CDR3 length is 14 residues. Trimming took 6 bases from V and 7 from J, leaving 19 bases between them. CDR1 DFQATT and CDR2 SNEGSKA come from the germline V gene (reference sequence). The CDR3 spells CSALRPGLLNEQFF. Written as DNA, the CDR3 is TGCAGTGCGCTAAGACCGGGCCTTCTTAATGAGCAGTTCTTC.

The table lists this clonotype with a few counts. The rearrangement uses TRBV20-1 and TRBJ1-2; D is possibly TRBD1 (5 bases). The length of the CDR3 is 11 residues. V lost 7 bases and J lost 4, with 10 bases in between. The germline CDR1 and CDR2 sequences are DFQATT and SNEGSKA (reference sequence). CDR3 in amino acids: CSGGGVYGYTF. The CDR3 bases are TGCAGTGGGGGAGGGGTCTATGGCTACACCTTC.

J is TRBJ1-1 and V is TRBV6-2 or TRBV6-3; D gene ambiguous. V was clipped by 10 bases and J by 5 bases, with 17 bases between them. Germline assignment: CDR1 MNHEY and CDR2 SVGEGT. This CDR3 has 13 residues. The CDR3 here is CATTRGIGTEAFF. The CDR3 coding sequence is TGTGCCACCACCCGCGGAATAGGGACTGAAGCTTTCTTT.

The chain uses TRBV20-1 and TRBJ1-2; TRBD1 matches at 8 bases. J gave up 8 bases and V 6 bases, and 14 bases lay outside the gene matches. The germline gives CDR1 DFQATT, CDR2 SNEGSKA (reference sequence). CDR3 size: 14 residues. In DNA form, the CDR3 reads TGCAGTGCCAGACACACAGGGGGGAAAGGCGGCTACACCTTC. Translated, it gives CSARHTGGKGGYTF.

The chain links TRBV5-1 to TRBJ1-1, with TRBD1 matching 9 bases. Germline CDR1 and CDR2: SGHRS and YFSETQ. V lost 3 bases, J lost 1 base, and 1 base stayed unmatched. The CDR3 extends over 14 amino acids. The CDR3 DNA reads TGCGCCAGCAGCTGGGGACAGGGGAACACTGAAGCTTTCTTT. Translated: CASSWGQGNTEAFF.

V gene TRBV12-3 or TRBV12-4 combines with J gene TRBJ2-5, with D possibly being TRBD2 (6 bases). The CDR3 is 13 amino acids. Trimming removed 6 bases from V and 9 bases from J, with 17 bases in between. The CDR3 DNA sequence: TGTGCCAGCAGGGAGGGGACGCGGATGCCCCAGTACTTC. Amino acid sequence: CASREGTRMPQYF.

This clonotype was picked up a small number of times. The V and J genes are TRBV20-1 and TRBJ2-3; 9 bases agree with TRBD2. After removal of 1 base from V and 2 bases from J, the junction contained 10 bases not matched to a gene. The CDR3 covers 17 residues. From germline, CDR1 is DFQATT and CDR2 SNEGSKA (reference sequence). The CDR3 sequence: CSARAGLIAGDTDTQYF. The CDR3 bases are TGCAGTGCTAGAGCTGGTTTAATAGCGGGGGACACAGATACGCAGTATTTT.

This clonotype came up a few times. The chain has TRBV30 and TRBJ1-2; D remains unclear. The germline V gene has CDR1 GTSNPN and CDR2 SVGIG (reference sequence). The CDR3 runs to 15 residues. V was clipped by 0 bases and J by 6 bases, with 17 bases between them. The CDR3 is CAWSVPELNPDGYTF. CDR3 DNA sequence: TGTGCCTGGAGTGTACCAGAATTAAACCCAGATGGCTACACCTTC. The variable domain in full, with the rest retrieved from reference TRBV30 and TRBJ1-2, is SQTIHQWPATLVQPVGSPLSLECTVEGTSNPNLYWYRQAAGRGLQLLFYSVGIGQISSEVPQNLSASRPQDRQFILSSKKLLLSDSGFYLCAWSVPELNPDGYTFGSGTRLTVV.

The chain recombines TRBV20-1 with TRBJ2-4; 8 nucleotides match TRBD1. The germline CDR1 and CDR2 sequences are DFQATT and SNEGSKA (reference sequence). The CDR3 is 14 residues long. J was trimmed by 2 bases and V by 6 bases; bases with no gene match: 6. The CDR3 region has the DNA TGCAGTGCCGGACAGGGATGGACCAAAAACATTCAGTACTTC. This encodes CSAGQGWTKNIQYF.

The gene calls are TRBV11-3 and TRBJ2-7; TRBD2 aligns across 15 bases. Losses at the gene ends were 5 bases for V and 1 base for J; bases not matched to a gene: 9. Germline lookup yields CDR1 SGHNT and CDR2 YENEEA. CDR3 size: 18 residues. DNA for the CDR3: TGTGCCAGCAGCCCCCGGACTAGCGGGGGGGCCTTTTCCTACGAGCAGTACTTC. Residues: CASSPRTSGGAFSYEQYF.

The rearrangement joins TRBV27 to TRBJ1-2; 10 positions match TRBD1. J was trimmed by 5 bases and V by 6 bases; bases with no gene match: 12. The CDR3 length is 16 residues. CDR1 and CDR2 from the germline V gene are MNHEY and SMNVEV (reference sequence). Here the CDR3 DNA reads TGTGCCAGCAGGGGGACAGGGGACGCCGGTCTGTATGGCTACACCTTC. Its translation is CASRGTGDAGLYGYTF.

This clonotype was detected once. The gene calls are TRBV19 and TRBJ2-2; TRBD1 aligns across 9 bases. The ends lost 6 bases at V and 6 bases at J; junction bases unmatched: 11. The CDR3 is made up of 16 amino acids. Germline assignment: CDR1 LNHDA and CDR2 SQIVND (reference sequence). This chain's CDR3 is CASRPPGTGISGELFF. For the CDR3, the DNA is TGTGCCAGTAGACCTCCCGGGACAGGGATTTCCGGGGAGCTGTTTTTT.

The gene calls are TRBV30 and TRBJ2-3; 7 nucleotides match TRBD2. There are 13 residues in the CDR3. V lost 7 bases and J lost 0; bases outside the gene matches: 4. Germline-derived CDR1 and CDR2 are GTSNPN and SVGIG (reference sequence). CDR3: CALSGVSTDTQYF. The DNA of the CDR3 is TGTGCCTTAAGCGGGGTGAGCACAGATACGCAGTATTTT.

The chain has TRBV19 and TRBJ2-2; perhaps TRBD2 as D (5 bases). The V end was cut by 7 bases, the J end by 6 bases, with 18 bases between. Germline loops: CDR1 LNHDA, CDR2 SQIVND (reference sequence). This CDR3 spans 15 amino acids. CDR3 DNA sequence: TGTGCCAGTACTCGCCCCGGACGGGATTCCGGGGAGCTGTTTTTT. This translates into CASTRPGRDSGELFF.

This clonotype has just a few counts. This chain links TRBV5-1 with TRBJ1-1; D unclear. Germline V gene sequence: CDR1 SGHRS, CDR2 YFSETQ. The CDR3 runs 14 residues. The germline V and J ends were trimmed by 0 bases and 0 bases, with 6 bases remaining between them. The CDR3 spells CASSLASLNTEAFF. The CDR3, as DNA: TGCGCCAGCAGCTTGGCCAGCTTGAACACTGAAGCTTTCTTT.